Following are 3 T cell receptor beta chains from one sample sequenced in a study of T cells in Graves' hyperthyroidism and ophthalmopathy. RNA transcripts provided the source from which TCR beta CDR3 regions were amplified. HTBI primers were employed in a first-round RT-PCR of the TCR CDR3. TCRdb called the multiplex PCR reads again in MiXCR, with one record for every CDR3 protein. Among approximately 620,000 distinct CDR3 sequences listed, around 13% were seen once. The sample comprised blood. Receptors were obtained from a woman under 40 with Graves' hyperthyroidism that later progressed to Graves' ophthalmopathy.

As regards this clonotype: A much larger clone lies a single base off, so this may be a read error. This chain uses TRBV10-3 with TRBJ2-5; no firm D call. The CDR3 extends over 13 amino acids. The germline V and J ends were trimmed by 2 bases and 3 bases, with 7 bases remaining between them. CDR1 and CDR2 from the germline V gene are ENHRY and SYGVKD. CDR3 amino acids: CAISEAAEETQYF. Written as DNA, the CDR3 is TGTGCCATCAGTGAGGCGGCAGAAGAGACCCAGTACTTC.

This clonotype was counted at least ten times. Sequence at one end of the junction differs from germline and may be a read error. The gene calls are TRBV29-1 and TRBJ1-4, with D perhaps matching TRBD1 (5 bases). The V gene's germline CDR1 is SQVTM and CDR2 ANQGSEA. CDR3 length: 12 residues. The CDR3 loop reads CSVEEGQGKLFF. The CDR3 DNA reads TGCAGCGTGGAAGAAGGGCAGGGAAAACTGTTTTTT.

This clonotype came up many times. This chain connects TRBV3-1 to TRBJ2-3; the match to TRBD1 covers 8 bases. J gave up 10 bases and V 1 base, and 4 bases lay outside the gene matches. Germline V CDR1 and CDR2: LGHDT, YNNKEL (reference sequence). There are 13 residues in the CDR3. CDR3 loop: CASSQGQGASQYF. CDR3 nucleotides: TGTGCCAGCAGCCAAGGTCAGGGGGCGTCGCAGTATTTT.